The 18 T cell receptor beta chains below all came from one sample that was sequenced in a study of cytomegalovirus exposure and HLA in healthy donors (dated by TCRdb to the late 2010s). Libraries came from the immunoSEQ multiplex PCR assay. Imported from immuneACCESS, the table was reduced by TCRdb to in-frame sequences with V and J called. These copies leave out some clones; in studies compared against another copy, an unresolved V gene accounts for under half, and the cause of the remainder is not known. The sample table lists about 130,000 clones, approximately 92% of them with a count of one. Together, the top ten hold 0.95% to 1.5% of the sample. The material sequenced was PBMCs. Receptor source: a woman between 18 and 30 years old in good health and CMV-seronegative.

The CDR3 spells CASSYSIPGGYTF. For the CDR3, the DNA is TGTGCCAGCAGTTACTCGATCCCGGGTGGCTACACCTTC. The chain couples TRBV6-6 to TRBJ1-2; the D is unclear. The CDR3 length is 13 residues. Germline assignment: CDR1 MNHNY and CDR2 SVGAGI (reference sequence). The germline V and J ends were trimmed by 0 bases and 7 bases, with 9 bases remaining between them.

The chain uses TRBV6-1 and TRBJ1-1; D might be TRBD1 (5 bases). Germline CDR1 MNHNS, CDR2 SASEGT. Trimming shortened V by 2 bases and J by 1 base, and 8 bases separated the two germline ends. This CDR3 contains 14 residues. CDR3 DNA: TGTGCCAGCAGTGAAAGACAGCAGAACACTGAAGCTTTCTTT. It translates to CASSERQQNTEAFF.

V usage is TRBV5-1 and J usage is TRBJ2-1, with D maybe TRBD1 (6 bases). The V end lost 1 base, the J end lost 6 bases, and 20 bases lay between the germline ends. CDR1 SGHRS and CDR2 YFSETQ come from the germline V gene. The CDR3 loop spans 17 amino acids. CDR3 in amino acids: CASSLNLGASGGNEQFF. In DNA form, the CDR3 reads TGCGCCAGCAGCTTGAATCTGGGGGCCTCGGGTGGCAATGAGCAGTTCTTC.

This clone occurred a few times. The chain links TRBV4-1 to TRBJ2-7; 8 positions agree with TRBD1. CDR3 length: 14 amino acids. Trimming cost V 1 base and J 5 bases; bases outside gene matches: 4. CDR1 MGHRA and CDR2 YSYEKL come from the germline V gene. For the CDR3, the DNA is TGCGCCAGCAGCCAAGCCCTCAGGGGGCACGAGCAGTACTTC. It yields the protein CASSQALRGHEQYF.

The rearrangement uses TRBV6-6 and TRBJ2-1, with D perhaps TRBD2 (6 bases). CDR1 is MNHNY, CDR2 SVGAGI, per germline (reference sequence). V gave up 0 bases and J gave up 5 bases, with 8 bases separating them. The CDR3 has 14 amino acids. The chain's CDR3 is CASSYSRGNNEQFF. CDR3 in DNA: TGTGCCAGCAGTTACTCTCGGGGGAACAATGAGCAGTTCTTC.

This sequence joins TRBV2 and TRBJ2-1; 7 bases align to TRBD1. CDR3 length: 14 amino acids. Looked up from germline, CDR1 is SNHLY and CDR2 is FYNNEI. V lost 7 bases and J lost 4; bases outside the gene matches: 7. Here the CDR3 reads CASMIGTEYNEQFF. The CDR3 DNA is TGTGCCAGCATGATCGGGACAGAATACAATGAGCAGTTCTTC.

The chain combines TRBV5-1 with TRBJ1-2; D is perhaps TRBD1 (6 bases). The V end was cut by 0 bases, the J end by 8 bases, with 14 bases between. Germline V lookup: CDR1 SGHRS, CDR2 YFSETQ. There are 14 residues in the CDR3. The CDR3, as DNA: TGCGCCAGCAGCTTGGGGACAGTCTTGGGAGGCTACACCTTC. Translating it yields CASSLGTVLGGYTF.

CDR3 sequence (DNA): TGCGCCAGCAGAGAGTTTAATGAAAAACTGTTTTTT. Translation: CASREFNEKLFF. This chain connects TRBV5-1 to TRBJ1-4; no reliable D call. The CDR3 is 12 residues long. The germline CDR1 and CDR2 sequences are SGHRS and YFSETQ. The V and J ends lost 5 bases and 4 bases respectively, with 6 bases between them.

CDR3 in amino acids: CASSFDRVGTQYF. DNA of the CDR3: TGTGCCAGCAGCTTCGACAGGGTTGGGACCCAGTACTTC. This sequence joins TRBV7-3 and TRBJ2-5, with TRBD1 identical over 7 bases. V was clipped by 3 bases and J by 7 bases; unmatched bases: 5. This CDR3 has 13 amino acids. CDR1 is SGHTA and CDR2 is FQGTGA in the germline V gene.

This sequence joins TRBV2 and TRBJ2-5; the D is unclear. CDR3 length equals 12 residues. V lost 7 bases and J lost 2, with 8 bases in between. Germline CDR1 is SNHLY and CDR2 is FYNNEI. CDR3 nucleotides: TGTGCCAGCAAACAGTATCAAGAGACCCAGTACTTC. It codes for CASKQYQETQYF.

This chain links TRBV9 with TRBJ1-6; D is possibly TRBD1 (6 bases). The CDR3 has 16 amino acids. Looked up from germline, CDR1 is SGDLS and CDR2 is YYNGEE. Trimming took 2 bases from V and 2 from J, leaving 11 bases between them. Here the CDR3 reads CASSVGGRTYNSPLHF. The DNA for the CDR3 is TGTGCCAGCAGCGTGGGGGGGCGAACCTATAATTCACCCCTCCACTTT.

CDR3 region: CASSLFLNTEAFF. The CDR3 DNA sequence: TGTGCCAGTAGTCTCTTCCTGAACACTGAAGCTTTCTTT. The chain links TRBV19 to TRBJ1-1; D is uncertain. The CDR3 is 13 residues long. Per germline, CDR1 LNHDA and CDR2 SQIVND (reference sequence). V was shortened by 5 bases and J by 0 bases, with 7 bases between the two germline ends.

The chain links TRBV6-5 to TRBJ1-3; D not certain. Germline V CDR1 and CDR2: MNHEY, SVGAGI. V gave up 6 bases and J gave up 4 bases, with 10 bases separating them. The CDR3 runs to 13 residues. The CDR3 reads CASRTTRGNTIYF. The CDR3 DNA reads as TGTGCCAGCAGAACAACGAGGGGAAACACCATATATTTT.

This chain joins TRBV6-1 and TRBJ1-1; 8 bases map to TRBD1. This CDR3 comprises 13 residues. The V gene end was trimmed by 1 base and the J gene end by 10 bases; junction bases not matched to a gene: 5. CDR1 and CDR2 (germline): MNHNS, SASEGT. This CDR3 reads CASSEGGQVPAFF. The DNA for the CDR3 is TGTGCCAGCAGTGAAGGGGGACAGGTTCCAGCTTTCTTT.

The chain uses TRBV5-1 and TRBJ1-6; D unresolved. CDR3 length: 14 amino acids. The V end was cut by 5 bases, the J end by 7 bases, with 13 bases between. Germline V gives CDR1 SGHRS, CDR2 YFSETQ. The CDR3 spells CASSPRTGNSPLHF. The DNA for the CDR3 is TGCGCCAGCAGTCCGAGGACGGGGAATTCACCCCTCCACTTT.

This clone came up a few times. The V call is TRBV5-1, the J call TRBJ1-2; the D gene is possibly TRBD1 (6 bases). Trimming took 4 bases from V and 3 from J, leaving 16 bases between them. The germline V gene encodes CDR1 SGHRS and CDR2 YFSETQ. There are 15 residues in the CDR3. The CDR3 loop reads CASSNHRSGDYGYTF. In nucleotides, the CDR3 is TGCGCCAGCAGCAACCACCGGTCAGGGGACTATGGCTACACCTTC. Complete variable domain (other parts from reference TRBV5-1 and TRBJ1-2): KAGVTQTPRYLIKTRGQQVTLSCSPISGHRSVSWYQQTPGQGLQFLFEYFSETQRNKGNFPGRFSGRQFSNSRSEMNVSTLELGDSALYLCASSNHRSGDYGYTFGSGTRLTVV.

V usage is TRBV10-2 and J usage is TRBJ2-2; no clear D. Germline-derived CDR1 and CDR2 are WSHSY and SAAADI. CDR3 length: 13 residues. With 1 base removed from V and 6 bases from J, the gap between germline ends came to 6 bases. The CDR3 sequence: CASSEFVAGELFF. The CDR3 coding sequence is TGCGCCAGCAGTGAGTTCGTCGCCGGGGAGCTGTTTTTT.

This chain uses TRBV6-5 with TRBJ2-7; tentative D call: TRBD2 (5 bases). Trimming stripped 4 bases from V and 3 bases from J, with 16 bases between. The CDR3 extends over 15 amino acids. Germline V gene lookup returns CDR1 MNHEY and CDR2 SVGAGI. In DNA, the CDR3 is TGTGCCAGCAGTTCAATGGCGGACTGGAACTACGAGCAGTACTTC. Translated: CASSSMADWNYEQYF.